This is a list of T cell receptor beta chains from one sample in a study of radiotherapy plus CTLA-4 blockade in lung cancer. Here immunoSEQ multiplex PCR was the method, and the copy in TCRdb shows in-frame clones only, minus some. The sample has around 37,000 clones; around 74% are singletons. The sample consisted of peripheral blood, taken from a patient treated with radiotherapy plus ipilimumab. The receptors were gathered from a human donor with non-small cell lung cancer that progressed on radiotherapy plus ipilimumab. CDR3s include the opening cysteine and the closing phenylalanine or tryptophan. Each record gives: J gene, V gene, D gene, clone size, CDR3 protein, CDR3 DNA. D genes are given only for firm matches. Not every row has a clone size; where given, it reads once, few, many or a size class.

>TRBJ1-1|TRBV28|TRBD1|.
CASSFPGQVFGTFF
TGTGCCAGCAGTTTTCCAGGACAGGTTTTTGGTACTTTCTTT
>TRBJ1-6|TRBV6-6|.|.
CASSGDTYNSPLHF
TGTGCCAGCAGTGGGGACACCTATAATTCACCCCTCCACTTT
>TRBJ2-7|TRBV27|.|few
CASSFTGGYEQYF
TGTGCCAGCAGTTTTACCGGGGGCTACGAGCAGTACTTC
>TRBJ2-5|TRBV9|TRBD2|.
CASSVSVAGEETQYF
TGTGCCAGCAGCGTCTCCGTAGCGGGAGAAGAGACCCAGTACTTC
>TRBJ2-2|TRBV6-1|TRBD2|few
CASSAWLAGVYTNTGELFF
TGTGCCAGCAGTGCTTGGCTAGCGGGAGTATATACTAACACCGGGGAGCTGTTTTTT
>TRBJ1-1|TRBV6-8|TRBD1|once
CATRNSGQGNTEAFF
TGTGCCACCCGAAACTCGGGACAGGGCAACACTGAAGCTTTCTTT
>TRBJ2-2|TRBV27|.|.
CASSPQTGELFF
TGTGCCAGCAGCCCTCAGACCGGGGAGCTGTTTTTT
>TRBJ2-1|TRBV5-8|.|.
CANSLSANNEQFF
TGTGCCAACAGCTTGTCAGCAAACAATGAGCAGTTCTTC
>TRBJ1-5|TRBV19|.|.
CASSTTLAGNQPQHF
TGTGCCAGTAGTACGACCCTGGCGGGCAATCAGCCCCAGCATTTT
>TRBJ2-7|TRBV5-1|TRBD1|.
CASSLADRAREQYF
TGCGCCAGCAGCTTGGCCGACAGGGCCCGCGAGCAGTACTTC
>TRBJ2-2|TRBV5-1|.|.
CASSLALTANTGELFF
TGCGCCAGCAGCTTGGCCCTCACGGCCAACACCGGGGAGCTGTTTTTT
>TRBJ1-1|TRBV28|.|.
CASSFHSVTEAFF
TGTGCCAGCAGTTTCCACTCAGTGACTGAAGCTTTCTTT
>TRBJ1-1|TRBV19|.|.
CASSMGGYTEAFF
TGTGCCAGTAGTATGGGCGGATACACTGAAGCTTTCTTT
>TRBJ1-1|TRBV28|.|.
CASSPTRRNTEAFF
TGTGCCAGCAGTCCGACCAGGCGGAACACTGAAGCTTTCTTT
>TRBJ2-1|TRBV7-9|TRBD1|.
CASSISPGRGTYNEQFF
TGTGCCAGCAGCATTTCACCGGGCAGGGGGACCTACAATGAGCAGTTCTTC
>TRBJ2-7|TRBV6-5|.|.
CASSYSDLDEQYF
TGTGCCAGCAGTTACTCGGATCTAGACGAGCAGTACTTC
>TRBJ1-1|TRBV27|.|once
CASRIDLDREAFF
TGTGCCAGCAGAATAGACCTAGACAGGGAAGCTTTCTTT
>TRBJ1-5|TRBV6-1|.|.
CASSSPWGADQPQHF
TGTGCCAGCAGTTCCCCCTGGGGGGCAGATCAGCCCCAGCATTTT
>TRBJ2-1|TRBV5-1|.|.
CASSFAQRGDRGFF
TGCGCCAGCAGCTTTGCCCAAAGGGGGGACAGAGGGTTCTTC
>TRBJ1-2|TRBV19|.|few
CASSIDLRGSNYGYTF
TGTGCCAGTAGTATAGATCTGCGGGGATCTAACTATGGCTACACCTTC
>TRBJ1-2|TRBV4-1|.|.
CASSQGLLGQDYGYTF
TGCGCCAGCAGCCAAGGTCTCCTGGGGCAAGACTATGGCTACACCTTC
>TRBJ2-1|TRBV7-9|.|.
CASSLAGADEQFF
TGTGCCAGCAGCTTAGCAGGGGCGGATGAGCAGTTCTTC
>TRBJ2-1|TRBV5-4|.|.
CASSVGNEQFF
TGTGCCAGCAGCGTCGGCAATGAGCAGTTCTTC
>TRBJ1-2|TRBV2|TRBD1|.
CASSETRGLDGYTF
TGTGCCAGCAGTGAAACGAGGGGGCTCGATGGCTACACCTTC
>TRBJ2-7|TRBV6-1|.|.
CASSYSLPLYEQYF
TGTGCCAGCAGTTATAGTCTCCCGCTCTACGAGCAGTACTTC
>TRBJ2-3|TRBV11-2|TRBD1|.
CASTKSGTATDTQYF
TGTGCCAGCACCAAGTCCGGGACAGCCACAGATACGCAGTATTTT
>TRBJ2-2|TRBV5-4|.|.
CASLSPAGELFF
TGTGCCAGCCTCAGCCCCGCCGGGGAGCTGTTTTTT
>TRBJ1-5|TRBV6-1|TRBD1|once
CASSELWTGANQPQHF
TGTGCCAGCAGTGAATTGTGGACAGGGGCAAATCAGCCCCAGCATTTT
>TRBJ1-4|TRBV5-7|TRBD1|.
CASSRLTGGDEKLFF
TGTGCCAGCAGCCGTCTGACAGGGGGCGATGAAAAACTGTTTTTT
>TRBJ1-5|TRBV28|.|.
CASSSNRNSNQPQHF
TGTGCCAGCAGCTCCAATCGAAATAGCAATCAGCCCCAGCATTTT
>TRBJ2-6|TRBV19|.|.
CASSIRAGANVLTF
TGTGCCAGTAGTATCCGGGCTGGGGCCAACGTCCTGACTTTC
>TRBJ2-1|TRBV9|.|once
CASSVGRGMSYNEQFF
TGTGCCAGCAGCGTAGGTCGGGGGATGTCCTACAATGAGCAGTTCTTC